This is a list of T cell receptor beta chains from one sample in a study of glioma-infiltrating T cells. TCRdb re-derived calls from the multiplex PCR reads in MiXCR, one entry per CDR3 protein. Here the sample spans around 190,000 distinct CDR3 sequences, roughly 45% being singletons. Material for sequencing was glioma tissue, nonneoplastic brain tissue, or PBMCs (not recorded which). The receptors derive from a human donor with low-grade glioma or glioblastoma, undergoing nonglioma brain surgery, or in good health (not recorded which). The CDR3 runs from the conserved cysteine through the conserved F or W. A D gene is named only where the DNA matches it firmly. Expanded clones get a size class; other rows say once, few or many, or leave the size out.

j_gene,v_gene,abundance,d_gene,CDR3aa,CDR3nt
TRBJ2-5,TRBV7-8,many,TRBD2,CASSLGPAGGGQTQYF,TGTGCCAGCAGCTTAGGCCCAGCGGGAGGAGGACAGACCCAGTACTTC
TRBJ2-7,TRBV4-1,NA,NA,CASSQAPFRDPYEQYF,TGCGCCAGCAGCCAAGCCCCCTTCCGGGACCCCTACGAGCAGTACTTC
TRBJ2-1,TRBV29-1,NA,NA,CSVVRAGPRSEQFF,TGCAGCGTTGTTCGGGCGGGTCCTAGGAGTGAGCAGTTCTTC
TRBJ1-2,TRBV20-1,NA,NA,CSAKGIGVSVYTF,TGCAGTGCGAAGGGGATCGGGGTTAGCGTCTACACCTTC
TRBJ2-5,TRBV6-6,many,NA,CASSYEGISFETQYF,TGTGCCAGCAGTTACGAAGGGATTTCCTTCGAGACCCAGTACTTC
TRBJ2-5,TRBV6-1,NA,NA,CASKGSGETQYF,TGTGCCAGCAAGGGGAGCGGAGAGACCCAGTACTTC
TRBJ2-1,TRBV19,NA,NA,CASSIRGTPSYNEQFF,TGTGCCAGTAGTATAAGGGGGACCCCTTCCTACAATGAGCAGTTCTTC
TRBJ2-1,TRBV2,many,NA,CASSVELVRGNEQFF,TGTGCCAGCAGTGTTGAGCTGGTCAGAGGTAATGAGCAGTTCTTC
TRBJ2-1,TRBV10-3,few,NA,CAGRGDGNNEQFF,TGTGCCGGGAGGGGGGACGGAAACAATGAGCAGTTCTTC
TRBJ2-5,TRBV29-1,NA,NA,CSVGDIPRETQYF,TGCAGCGTTGGGGACATACCCCGGGAGACCCAGTACTTC
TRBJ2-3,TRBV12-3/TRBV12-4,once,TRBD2,CASSRLAGPHNEPFF,TGTGCCAGCAGCCGACTAGCGGGCCCCCATAATGAGCCGTTCTTC
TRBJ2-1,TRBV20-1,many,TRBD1,CSAHRDRGLISNEQFF,TGCAGTGCCCATCGGGACAGGGGGTTGATTTCGAATGAGCAGTTCTTC
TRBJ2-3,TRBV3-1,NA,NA,CASSQVEAWTSDWADTQYF,TGTGCCAGCAGCCAAGTGGAGGCTTGGACCTCCGACTGGGCAGATACGCAGTATTTT
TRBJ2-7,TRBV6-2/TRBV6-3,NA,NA,CASSHVEGSSYEQYF,TGTGCCAGCAGTCACGTGGAGGGGAGCTCCTACGAGCAGTACTTC
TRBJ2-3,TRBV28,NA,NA,CATRTADYTDTKYF,TGTGCCACCAGGACAGCCGACTACACAGATACGAAGTATTTT
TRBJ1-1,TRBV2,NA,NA,CASTPVGGTTEAFF,TGTGCCAGTACCCCCGTCGGGGGTACGACTGAAGCTTTCTTT
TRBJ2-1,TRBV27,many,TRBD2,CASSLQRGGYNEQFF,TGTGCCAGCAGTCTTCAGCGGGGGGGCTACAATGAGCAGTTCTTC
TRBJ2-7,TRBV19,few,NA,CASRGSSYEQYF,TGTGCCAGTAGAGGGAGCTCCTACGAGCAGTACTTC
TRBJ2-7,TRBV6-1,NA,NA,CASSQDLVENYEQYF,TGTGCCAGCAGCCAAGATCTCGTGGAGAACTACGAGCAGTACTTC
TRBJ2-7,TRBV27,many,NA,CASSLSQSYEQYF,TGTGCCAGCAGTTTGTCACAGAGTTACGAGCAGTACTTC
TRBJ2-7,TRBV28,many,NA,CASSGVSEQYF,TGTGCCAGCAGTGGGGTCAGCGAGCAGTACTTC
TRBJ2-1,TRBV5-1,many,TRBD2,CASSPGGEYNEQFF,TGCGCCAGCAGTCCGGGAGGCGAGTACAATGAGCAGTTCTTC
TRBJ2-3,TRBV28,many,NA,CASSLQYTDTQYF,TGTGCCAGCAGTTTACAGTACACAGATACGCAGTATTTT
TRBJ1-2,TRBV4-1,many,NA,CASSATGLNYGYTF,TGCGCCAGCAGCGCTACTGGCCTTAACTATGGCTACACCTTC
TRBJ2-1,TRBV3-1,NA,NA,CASSQDTSRGEQFF,TGTGCCAGCAGCCAAGATACCAGCCGAGGGGAGCAGTTCTTC
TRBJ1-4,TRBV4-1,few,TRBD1,CASSQAGQGTEKLFF,TGCGCCAGCAGCCAAGCGGGACAGGGGACGGAAAAACTGTTTTTT
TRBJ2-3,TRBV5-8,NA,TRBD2,CASSSEGGQGYTQYF,TGTGCCAGCAGCTCAGAGGGAGGGCAGGGATATACGCAGTATTTT
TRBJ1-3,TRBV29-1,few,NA,CSVEVPPGRSGNTIYF,TGCAGCGTTGAAGTTCCCCCGGGCCGCTCTGGAAACACCATATATTTT
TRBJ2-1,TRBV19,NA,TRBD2,CASSLYRTSVSGTIYNEQFF,TGTGCCAGTAGTCTCTACCGGACTAGCGTGAGCGGAACTATCTACAATGAGCAGTTCTTC
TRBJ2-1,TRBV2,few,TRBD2,CASSGRGLRDEQFF,TGTGCCAGCAGTGGTCGGGGACTAAGGGATGAGCAGTTCTTC
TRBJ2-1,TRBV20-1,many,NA,CSARRDLYNEQFF,TGCAGTGCTAGGCGGGACCTTTACAATGAGCAGTTCTTC
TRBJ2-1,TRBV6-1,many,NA,CASRTLSSYNEQFF,TGTGCCAGCAGGACATTATCCTCCTACAATGAGCAGTTCTTC
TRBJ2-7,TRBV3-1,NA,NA,CASSNGAYEQYF,TGTGCCAGCAGCAATGGGGCATACGAGCAGTACTTC
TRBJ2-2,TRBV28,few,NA,CASSLRANGELFF,TGTGCCAGCAGTCTCAGGGCCAACGGGGAGCTGTTTTTT
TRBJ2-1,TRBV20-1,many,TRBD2,CSAPIPSGSTNEQFF,TGCAGTGCGCCCATTCCTAGCGGGAGTACCAATGAGCAGTTCTTC
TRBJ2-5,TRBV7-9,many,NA,CASSSRTVKETQYF,TGTGCCAGCAGCTCGCGGACAGTTAAAGAGACCCAGTACTTC
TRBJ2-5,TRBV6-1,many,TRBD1,CASRYGQAGGETQYF,TGTGCCAGCAGGTACGGACAGGCCGGCGGGGAGACCCAGTACTTC
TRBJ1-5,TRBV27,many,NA,CASSLNSPGIRQPQHF,TGTGCCAGCAGTTTAAACTCCCCCGGGATTCGTCAGCCCCAGCATTTT
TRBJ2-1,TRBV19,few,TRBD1,CASSIAPQGAYVGNEQFF,TGTGCCAGTAGTATAGCCCCTCAGGGGGCCTATGTAGGGAATGAGCAGTTCTTC
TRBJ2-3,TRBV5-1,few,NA,CASSLDRSTDTQYF,TGCGCCAGCAGCTTGGACAGAAGCACAGATACGCAGTATTTT
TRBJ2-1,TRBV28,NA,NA,CASSFISQNEQFF,TGTGCCAGCAGTTTTATTTCACAGAATGAGCAGTTCTTC
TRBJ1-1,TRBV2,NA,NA,CASRDNEDTEAFF,TGTGCCAGCAGGGATAACGAGGACACTGAAGCTTTCTTT
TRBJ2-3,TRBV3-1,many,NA,CASSQSHTDTQYF,TGTGCCAGCAGCCAATCACACACAGATACGCAGTATTTT
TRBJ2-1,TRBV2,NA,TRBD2,CASRATGTSGSLEGNEQFF,TGTGCCAGCAGGGCTACCGGGACTAGCGGGAGTCTAGAGGGAAATGAGCAGTTCTTC
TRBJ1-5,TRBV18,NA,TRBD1,CTSYEGQINQPQHF,TGTACCAGCTACGAGGGACAGATCAATCAGCCCCAGCATTTT
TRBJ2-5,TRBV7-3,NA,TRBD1,CASSTGQGETQYF,TGTGCCAGCAGCACCGGACAGGGAGAGACCCAGTACTTC
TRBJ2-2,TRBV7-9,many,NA,CASSLDLTGELFF,TGTGCCAGCAGCCTAGACTTGACCGGGGAGCTGTTTTTT